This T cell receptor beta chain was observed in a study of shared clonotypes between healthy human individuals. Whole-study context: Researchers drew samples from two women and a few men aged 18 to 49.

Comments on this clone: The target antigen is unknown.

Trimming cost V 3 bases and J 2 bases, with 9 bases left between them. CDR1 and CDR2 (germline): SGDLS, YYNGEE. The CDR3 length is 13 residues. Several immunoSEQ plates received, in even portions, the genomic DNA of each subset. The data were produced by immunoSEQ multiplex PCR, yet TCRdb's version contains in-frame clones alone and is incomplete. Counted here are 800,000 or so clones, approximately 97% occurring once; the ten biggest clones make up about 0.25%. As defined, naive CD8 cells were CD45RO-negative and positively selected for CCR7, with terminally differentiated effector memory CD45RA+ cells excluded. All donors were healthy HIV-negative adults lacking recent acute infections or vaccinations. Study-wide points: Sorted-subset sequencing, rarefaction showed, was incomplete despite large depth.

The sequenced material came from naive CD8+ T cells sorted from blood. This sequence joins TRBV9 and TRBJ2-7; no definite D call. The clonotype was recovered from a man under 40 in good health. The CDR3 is CASSGPGTYEQYF. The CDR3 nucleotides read TGTGCCAGCAGCGGTCCGGGCACCTACGAGCAGTACTTC.